One and the same sample provided the 18 T cell receptor beta chains below, sequenced in a study of ipilimumab plus nivolumab after autologous stem cell transplantation. TCRdb keeps only in-frame clones here, not all; method: immunoSEQ multiplex PCR. This table holds 11,000 or so clones, under 80% found once. The input for sequencing was PBMCs, taken in a trial of ipilimumab plus nivolumab as post-transplant consolidation. The receptor source for this set is a male donor with multiple myeloma.

J is TRBJ2-2 and V is TRBV7-6, with 8 bases that match TRBD2. The CDR3 spans 19 residues. CDR1 SGHVS and CDR2 FNYEAQ come from the germline V gene. J lost 0 bases, V lost 2 bases, and 11 bases had no gene match. The CDR3 region is CASSLKDAELAANTGELFF. CDR3 nucleotides: TGTGCCAGCAGCTTAAAGGACGCGGAACTAGCGGCGAACACCGGGGAGCTGTTTTTT.

The chain uses TRBV5-4 and TRBJ2-5; D is tentatively TRBD1 or TRBD2 (6 bases each). The CDR3 has 14 amino acids. Trimming took 1 base from V and 4 from J, leaving 11 bases between them. The germline CDR1 and CDR2 sequences are SGHNT and YYREEE (reference sequence). The CDR3 sequence is CASSLRLGGETQYF. Here the CDR3 DNA reads TGTGCCAGCAGCTTGCGACTAGGGGGAGAGACCCAGTACTTC. Supplemented by reference TRBV5-4 and TRBJ2-5, the full variable domain reads ETGVTQSPTHLIKTRGQQVTLRCSSQSGHNTVSWYQQALGQGPQFIFQYYREEENGRGNFPPRFSGLQFPNYSSELNVNALELDDSALYLCASSLRLGGETQYFGPGTRLLVL.

This clone turned up a few times. The genes are TRBV2 and TRBJ1-1, with D unresolved. The CDR3 covers 14 residues. The germline CDR1 and CDR2 sequences are SNHLY and FYNNEI. V was pared by 3 bases and J by 1 base, with 9 bases between. The CDR3 region has the DNA TGTGCCAGCAGTGACGGCCACAAGAACACTGAAGCTTTCTTT. Translating it yields CASSDGHKNTEAFF.

This clone was observed once. The V gene is TRBV6-5, the J gene TRBJ1-5; the D gene is possibly TRBD1 (6 bases). The CDR3 sequence is 15 residues long. Trimming removed 1 base at V and 4 bases at J, with 11 bases between. CDR1 is MNHEY, CDR2 SVGAGI, per germline. The CDR3 reads CASSYLGHYNQPQHF. CDR3 in DNA: TGTGCCAGCAGTTACTTGGGACACTATAATCAGCCCCAGCATTTT.

This chain joins TRBV18 and TRBJ1-3; D is undetermined. The V gene's germline CDR1 is KGHSH and CDR2 LQKENI. Between the trimmed V and J ends, which lost 4 bases and 0 bases, there was a span of 10 bases. This CDR3 contains 15 residues. The CDR3 loop is CASSRPGISGNTIYF. The CDR3 DNA follows: TGTGCCAGCTCACGTCCAGGAATCTCTGGAAACACCATATATTTT.

The rearrangement links TRBV6-1 to TRBJ1-2; D remains ambiguous. Trimming took 4 bases from V and 2 from J, leaving 5 bases between them. Germline lookup yields CDR1 MNHNS and CDR2 SASEGT. CDR3 length: 12 residues. The CDR3 coding sequence is TGTGCCAGCAGTGCAAGGAACTATGGCTACACCTTC. Protein product: CASSARNYGYTF.

The V call is TRBV6-1, the J call TRBJ1-4; D is perhaps TRBD1 (6 bases). Germline V gene data show CDR1 as MNHNS and CDR2 as SASEGT. This CDR3 spans 14 amino acids. Deletions cut 2 bases from V and 7 bases from J, with 11 bases between. The DNA of the CDR3 is TGTGCCAGCAGTGAACAGGGGTTCCGTGAAAAACTGTTTTTT. This encodes CASSEQGFREKLFF.

The CDR3 DNA reads as TGTGCCAGCAGCCAAGAGGACAGTAGGTCAGGGGCCCTCCACGAGCAGTACTTC. It encodes CASSQEDSRSGALHEQYF. The gene calls are TRBV4-2 and TRBJ2-7; TRBD1 is a possible D gene (6 bases). Germline V lookup: CDR1 LGHNA, CDR2 YNFKEQ. The CDR3 is made up of 18 amino acids. V lost 0 bases, J lost 5 bases, and 23 bases lay in between.

The gene calls are TRBV29-1 and TRBJ2-4; the match to TRBD1 covers 9 bases. The trim removed 6 bases at V and 5 bases at J, leaving 2 bases unmatched. The germline V gene encodes CDR1 SQVTM and CDR2 ANQGSEA. The CDR3 length is 12 residues. This CDR3 reads CSVTGGENIQYF. DNA of the CDR3: TGCAGCGTGACAGGGGGAGAAAACATTCAGTACTTC.

The CDR3 loop is CASSGLAGEYEQYF. CDR3 DNA: TGTGCCAGCAGTGGACTAGCGGGGGAGTACGAGCAGTACTTC. The chain joins TRBV2 to TRBJ2-7; 12 bases line up with TRBD2. CDR1 is SNHLY, CDR2 FYNNEI, per germline. V lost 4 bases, J lost 4 bases, and 2 bases stayed unmatched. The CDR3 contains 14 residues.

The chain uses TRBV5-6 and TRBJ1-2; D unresolved. This CDR3 comprises 16 residues. V was cut by 0 bases and J by 2 bases, with 14 bases left in between. Germline V gene sequence: CDR1 SGHDT, CDR2 YYEEEE. The CDR3 is CASSLVGQNSNYGYTF. The CDR3 coding sequence is TGTGCCAGCAGCTTGGTTGGCCAGAACTCAAACTATGGCTACACCTTC.

The CDR3 is CASSLSKTGTGLTNEKLFF. The DNA of the CDR3 is TGTGCCAGCAGCTTATCGAAAACCGGGACAGGGCTAACTAATGAAAAACTGTTTTTT. This rearrangement joins TRBV7-9 to TRBJ1-4; the match to TRBD1 covers 9 bases. The CDR3 consists of 19 residues. With 2 bases clipped from V and 1 base from J, the junction kept 11 bases outside the gene matches. CDR1 is SEHNR, CDR2 FQNEAQ, per germline (reference sequence). Drawing the rest from reference TRBV7-9 and TRBJ1-4, the complete variable domain is DTGVSQNPRHKITKRGQNVTFRCDPISEHNRLYWYRQTLGQGPEFLTYFQNEAQLEKSRLLSDRFSAERPKGSFSTLEIQRTEQGDSAMYLCASSLSKTGTGLTNEKLFFGSGTQLSVL.

This clone has just one count. The rearrangement joins TRBV11-2 to TRBJ2-7, with a tentative D call TRBD2 (6 bases). Trimming pared 4 bases from V and 8 bases from J, leaving 21 bases between. This CDR3 is built from 15 residues. Germline lookup yields CDR1 SGHAT and CDR2 FQNNGV. This CDR3 is CASSYSGTGGDQQYF. CDR3 sequence (DNA): TGTGCCAGCAGCTACTCCGGGACTGGCGGGGACCAGCAGTACTTC.

The rearrangement joins TRBV6-5 to TRBJ1-2; D not certain. Germline CDR1 is MNHEY and CDR2 is SVGAGI. This CDR3 comprises 12 residues. With 7 bases removed from V and 2 bases from J, the gap between germline ends came to 8 bases. This CDR3 reads CASTTENYGYTF. CDR3 nucleotide sequence: TGTGCCAGCACAACAGAGAACTATGGCTACACCTTC.

The CDR3 spells CASSQVAGARSYNEQFF. The CDR3 DNA is TGCGCCAGCAGCCAAGTAGCCGGGGCGAGGTCCTACAATGAGCAGTTCTTC. The chain has TRBV4-1 and TRBJ2-1; D might be TRBD1 or TRBD2, each matching 5 bases. Germline lookup yields CDR1 MGHRA and CDR2 YSYEKL. V lost 1 base and J lost 1, with 14 bases in between. The CDR3 runs 17 residues.

CDR3 DNA sequence: TGTGCCAGCAGAAGCCCTACCGAGGGGGGTTCAACTAATGAAAAACTGTTTTTT. Translated: CASRSPTEGGSTNEKLFF. The rearrangement uses TRBV2 and TRBJ1-4; maybe TRBD1 (6 bases). V lost 6 bases and J 0 bases, leaving 20 bases between the germline ends. Germline CDR1 reads SNHLY; CDR2 reads FYNNEI. The CDR3 runs to 18 residues. The complete variable domain, with remaining parts taken from reference TRBV2 and TRBJ1-4, reads EPEVTQTPSHQVTQMGQEVILRCVPISNHLYFYWYRQILGQKVEFLVSFYNNEISEKSEIFDDQFSVERPDGSNFTLKIRSTKLEDSAMYFCASRSPTEGGSTNEKLFFGSGTQLSVL.

The chain uses TRBV5-4 and TRBJ1-3; D call uncertain. The V and J ends lost 0 bases and 8 bases respectively, with 9 bases between them. Germline CDR1 and CDR2: SGHNT and YYREEE (reference sequence). The CDR3 totals 13 residues. CDR3 DNA sequence: TGTGCCAGCAGCTTGGGACCCGCGGACACCATATATTTT. Its translation is CASSLGPADTIYF.

The V call is TRBV11-3, the J call TRBJ1-1; 7 bases fit TRBD1. CDR1 is SGHNT, CDR2 YENEEA, per germline. The CDR3 spans 15 residues. Trimming cost V 5 bases and J 5 bases; bases outside gene matches: 11. This CDR3 reads CASSPIAQGWTEAFF. The CDR3 DNA reads TGTGCCAGCAGCCCTATCGCACAGGGGTGGACTGAAGCTTTCTTT.